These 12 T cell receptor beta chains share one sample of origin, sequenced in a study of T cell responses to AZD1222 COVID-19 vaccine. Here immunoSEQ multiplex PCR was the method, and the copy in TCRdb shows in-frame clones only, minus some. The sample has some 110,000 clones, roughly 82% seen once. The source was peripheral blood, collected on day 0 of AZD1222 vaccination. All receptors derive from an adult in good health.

The CDR3 reads CASSFWGGTDTQYF. Here the CDR3 DNA reads TGTGCCAGCAGTTTTTGGGGAGGCACAGATACGCAGTATTTT. The chain uses TRBV27 and TRBJ2-3, with a weak D call TRBD2 (5 bases). Looked up from germline, CDR1 is MNHEY and CDR2 is SMNVEV (reference sequence). Trimming cost V 3 bases and J 1 base, with 8 bases left between them. This CDR3 region has 14 residues.

CDR3 in DNA: TGTGCCAGCAGGGCTAGCGGGGGAGGCACAGATACGCAGTATTTT. It translates to CASRASGGGTDTQYF. This chain joins TRBV6-5 and TRBJ2-3; TRBD2 aligns across 10 bases. The length of the CDR3 is 15 residues. V dropped 6 bases and J dropped 1; count of bases not matched to a gene: 4. Per germline, CDR1 MNHEY and CDR2 SVGAGI.

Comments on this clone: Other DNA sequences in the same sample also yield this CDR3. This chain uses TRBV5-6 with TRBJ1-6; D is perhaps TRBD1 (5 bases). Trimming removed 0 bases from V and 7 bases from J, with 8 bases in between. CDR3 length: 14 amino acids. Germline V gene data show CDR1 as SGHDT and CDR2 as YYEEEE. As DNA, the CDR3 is TGTGCCAGCAGCTTGGCGGGGGGGAATTCACCCCTCCACTTT. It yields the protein CASSLAGGNSPLHF.

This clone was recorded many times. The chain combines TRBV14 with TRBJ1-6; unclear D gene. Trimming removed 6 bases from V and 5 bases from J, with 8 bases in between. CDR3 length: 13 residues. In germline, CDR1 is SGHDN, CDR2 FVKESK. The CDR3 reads CASRQVDNSPLHF. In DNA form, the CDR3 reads TGTGCCAGCAGGCAGGTCGATAATTCACCCCTCCACTTT. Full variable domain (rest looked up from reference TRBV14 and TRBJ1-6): EAGVTQFPSHSVIEKGQTVTLRCDPISGHDNLYWYRRVMGKEIKFLLHFVKESKQDESGMPNNRFLAERTGGTYSTLKVQPAELEDSGVYFCASRQVDNSPLHFGNGTRLTVT.

In nucleotides, the CDR3 is TGTGCCAGCGCTTTGGGGATCTCATCGACTGAAGCTTTCTTT. Its translation: CASALGISSTEAFF. The V gene is TRBV7-2, the J gene TRBJ1-1; D not certain. Trimming shortened V by 8 bases and J by 5 bases, and 18 bases separated the two germline ends. Germline CDR1 is SGHTA and CDR2 is FQGNSA. There are 14 residues in the CDR3.

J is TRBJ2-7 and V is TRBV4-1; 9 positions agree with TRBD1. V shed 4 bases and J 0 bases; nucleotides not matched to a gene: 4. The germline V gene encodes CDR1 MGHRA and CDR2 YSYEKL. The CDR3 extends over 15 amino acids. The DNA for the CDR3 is TGCGCCAGCAGCCCTGGGGACAGGGCCTCCTACGAGCAGTACTTC. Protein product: CASSPGDRASYEQYF.

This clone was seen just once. The CDR3 nucleotides are TGTGCCAGCAGCTTGTTCGTGGTGGGGGGGCACACTGAAGCTTTCTTT. Amino acid sequence: CASSLFVVGGHTEAFF. The rearrangement links TRBV5-6 to TRBJ1-1; possibly TRBD1 for D (6 bases). The CDR3 contains 16 residues. The V gene's germline CDR1 is SGHDT and CDR2 YYEEEE. The ends were cut back, 1 base at V and 3 bases at J, with 16 bases in the middle.

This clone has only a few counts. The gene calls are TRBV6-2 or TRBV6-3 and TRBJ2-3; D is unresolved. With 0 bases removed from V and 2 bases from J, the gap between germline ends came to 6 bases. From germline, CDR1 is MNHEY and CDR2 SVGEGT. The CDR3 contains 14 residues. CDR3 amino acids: CASSYSGFTDTQYF. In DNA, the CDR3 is TGTGCCAGCAGTTACTCGGGCTTCACAGATACGCAGTATTTT.

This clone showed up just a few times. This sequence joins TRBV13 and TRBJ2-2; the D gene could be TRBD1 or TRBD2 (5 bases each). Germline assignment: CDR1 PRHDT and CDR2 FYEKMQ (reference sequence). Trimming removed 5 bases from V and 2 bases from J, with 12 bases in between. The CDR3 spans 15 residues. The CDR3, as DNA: TGTGCCAGCAGCCACCGGGACCTAAACACCGGGGAGCTGTTTTTT. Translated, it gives CASSHRDLNTGELFF.

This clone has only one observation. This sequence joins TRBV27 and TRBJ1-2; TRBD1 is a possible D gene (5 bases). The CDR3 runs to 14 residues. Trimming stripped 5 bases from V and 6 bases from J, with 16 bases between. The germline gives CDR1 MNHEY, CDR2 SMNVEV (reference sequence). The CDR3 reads CASSDRPQNDGYTF. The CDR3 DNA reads TGTGCCAGCAGTGACAGACCCCAGAACGATGGCTACACCTTC.

Here the CDR3 reads CATSDPLTYEQYF. DNA for the CDR3: TGTGCCACCAGTGATCCCCTTACCTACGAGCAGTACTTC. V usage is TRBV24-1 and J usage is TRBJ2-7; D is ambiguous. Germline V lookup: CDR1 KGHDR, CDR2 SFDVKD. V lost 3 bases and J 2 bases, leaving 7 bases between the germline ends. The CDR3 covers 13 residues.

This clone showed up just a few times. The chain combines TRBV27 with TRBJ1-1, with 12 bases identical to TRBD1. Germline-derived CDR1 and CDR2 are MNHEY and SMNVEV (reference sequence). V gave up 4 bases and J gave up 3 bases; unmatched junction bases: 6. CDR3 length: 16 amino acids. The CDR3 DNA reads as TGTGCCAGCAGTTGGGGACAGGGGGCGCGGTACACTGAAGCTTTCTTT. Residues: CASSWGQGARYTEAFF.